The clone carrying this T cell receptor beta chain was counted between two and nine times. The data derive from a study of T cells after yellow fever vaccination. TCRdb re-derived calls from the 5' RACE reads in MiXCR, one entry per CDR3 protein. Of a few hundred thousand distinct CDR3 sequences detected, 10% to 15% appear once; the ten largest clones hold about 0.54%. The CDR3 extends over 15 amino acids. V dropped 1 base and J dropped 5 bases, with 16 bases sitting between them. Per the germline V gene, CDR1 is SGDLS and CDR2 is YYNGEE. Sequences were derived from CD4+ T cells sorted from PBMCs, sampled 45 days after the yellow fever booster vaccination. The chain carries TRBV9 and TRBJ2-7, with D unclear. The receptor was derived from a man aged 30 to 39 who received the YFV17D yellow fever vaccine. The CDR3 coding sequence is TGTGCCAGCAGCGTAACGCCGCAAGTATCACACGAGCAGTACTTC. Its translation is CASSVTPQVSHEQYF.